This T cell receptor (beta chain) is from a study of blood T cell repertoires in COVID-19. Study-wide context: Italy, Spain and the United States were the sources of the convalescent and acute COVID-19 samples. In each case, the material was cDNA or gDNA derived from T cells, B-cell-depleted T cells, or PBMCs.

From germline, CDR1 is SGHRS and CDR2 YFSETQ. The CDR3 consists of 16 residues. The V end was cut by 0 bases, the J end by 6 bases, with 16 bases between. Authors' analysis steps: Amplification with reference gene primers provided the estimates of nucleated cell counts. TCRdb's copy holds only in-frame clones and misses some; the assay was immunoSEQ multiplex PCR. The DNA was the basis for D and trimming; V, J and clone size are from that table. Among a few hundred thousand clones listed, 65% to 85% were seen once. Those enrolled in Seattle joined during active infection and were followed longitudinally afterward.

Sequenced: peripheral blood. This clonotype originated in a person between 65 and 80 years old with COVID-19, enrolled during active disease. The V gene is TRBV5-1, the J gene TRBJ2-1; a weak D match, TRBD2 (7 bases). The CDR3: CASSLVAGALSNEQFF. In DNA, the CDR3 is TGCGCCAGCAGCTTGGTTGCGGGGGCCCTCTCCAATGAGCAGTTCTTC.